These T cell receptor beta chains were read from a single sample in a study of blood T cell repertoires in COVID-19. The repertoire was sequenced with immunoSEQ multiplex PCR; TCRdb's copy has only in-frame clones and lacks some. Of under 300,000 clones listed, 75% to 85% are singletons. Input material: peripheral blood. All receptors come from a human donor in a cohort sampled during active COVID-19. CDR3s include the opening cysteine and the closing phenylalanine or tryptophan. Each record gives: D gene, clone size, V gene, J gene, CDR3 DNA, CDR3 protein. D genes are given only for firm matches. The listing skips clone size in some rows; elsewhere it reads once, few, many or a size class.

D gene: NA
clone size: NA
V gene: TRBV5-4
J gene: TRBJ2-7
CDR3 DNA: TGTGCCAGCAGCCCCCCCGGGGTGCGTGTCTACGAGCAGTACTTC
CDR3 protein: CASSPPGVRVYEQYF

D gene: NA
clone size: few
V gene: TRBV6-5
J gene: TRBJ2-2
CDR3 DNA: TGTGCCACCGGTCGGAACACCGGGGAGCTGTTTTTT
CDR3 protein: CATGRNTGELFF

D gene: TRBD1
clone size: NA
V gene: TRBV3-1/TRBV3-2
J gene: TRBJ1-1
CDR3 DNA: TGTGCCAGCAGCCTCGGGACAGCCAACACTGAAGCTTTCTTT
CDR3 protein: CASSLGTANTEAFF

D gene: TRBD1
clone size: NA
V gene: TRBV5-1
J gene: TRBJ1-1
CDR3 DNA: TGCGCCAGCGCGACAGGGGATAGAGCTGAAGCTTTCTTT
CDR3 protein: CASATGDRAEAFF

D gene: TRBD1
clone size: NA
V gene: TRBV7-9
J gene: TRBJ2-7
CDR3 DNA: TGTGCCAGCAGCTTAGGGGACAGGGACTCCTACGAGCAGTACTTC
CDR3 protein: CASSLGDRDSYEQYF

D gene: TRBD1
clone size: NA
V gene: TRBV9
J gene: TRBJ1-3
CDR3 DNA: TGTGCCAGCAGCCCACAGGGGGCTGCTGGAAACACCATATATTTT
CDR3 protein: CASSPQGAAGNTIYF

D gene: TRBD2
clone size: NA
V gene: TRBV4-1
J gene: TRBJ2-1
CDR3 DNA: TGCGCCAGCAGCCAAGGGGCTAGCGGGGGGGCCATGAATGAGCAGTTCTTC
CDR3 protein: CASSQGASGGAMNEQFF

D gene: NA
clone size: NA
V gene: TRBV6-5
J gene: TRBJ2-1
CDR3 DNA: TGTGCCAGCAAAACACAGGCCTCCTACAATGAGCAGTTCTTC
CDR3 protein: CASKTQASYNEQFF

D gene: TRBD1
clone size: NA
V gene: TRBV27
J gene: TRBJ2-1
CDR3 DNA: TGTGCCAGCAGTCGACAGGGGGGCAATGAGCAGTTCTTC
CDR3 protein: CASSRQGGNEQFF

D gene: TRBD1
clone size: NA
V gene: TRBV7-2
J gene: TRBJ2-7
CDR3 DNA: TGTGCCAGCAGCTTATTCCCCGGACAGGGGGTTTACGAGCAGTACTTC
CDR3 protein: CASSLFPGQGVYEQYF

D gene: TRBD1
clone size: NA
V gene: TRBV7-9
J gene: TRBJ2-7
CDR3 DNA: TGTGCCAGCAGCCCAGACAGGGACTACGAGCAGTACTTC
CDR3 protein: CASSPDRDYEQYF

D gene: NA
clone size: NA
V gene: TRBV28
J gene: TRBJ1-2
CDR3 DNA: TGTGCCAGCAGCGAGTACAGGAGCTTCTATGGCTACACCTTC
CDR3 protein: CASSEYRSFYGYTF

D gene: NA
clone size: NA
V gene: TRBV20-1
J gene: TRBJ2-5
CDR3 DNA: TGCAGTGTCAGCGACAGGGAGACCCAGTACTTC
CDR3 protein: CSVSDRETQYF

D gene: TRBD1
clone size: NA
V gene: TRBV18
J gene: TRBJ2-2
CDR3 DNA: TGTGCCAGCTCACCCCAGGGACAGGGTGAAACCGGGGAGCTGTTTTTT
CDR3 protein: CASSPQGQGETGELFF

D gene: TRBD2
clone size: NA
V gene: TRBV10-3
J gene: TRBJ2-1
CDR3 DNA: TGTGCCATCAGTCAGACTAGCGGGAGTTCAAATGAGCAGTTCTTC
CDR3 protein: CAISQTSGSSNEQFF

D gene: TRBD1
clone size: NA
V gene: TRBV7-9
J gene: TRBJ2-6
CDR3 DNA: TGTGCCAGCAGCTTTCCTACAGGGGGCCGAGGGGCCAACGTCCTGACTTTC
CDR3 protein: CASSFPTGGRGANVLTF

D gene: TRBD2
clone size: NA
V gene: TRBV19
J gene: TRBJ2-3
CDR3 DNA: TGTGCCAGTAGTCCCACCCCGGGGGGGCCGAGAGATACGCAGTATTTT
CDR3 protein: CASSPTPGGPRDTQYF

D gene: TRBD1
clone size: NA
V gene: TRBV6-5
J gene: TRBJ1-5
CDR3 DNA: TGTGCCAGCAGTCGGACAGGGGGAGGTCAGCCCCAGCATTTT
CDR3 protein: CASSRTGGGQPQHF

D gene: NA
clone size: NA
V gene: TRBV6-2/TRBV6-3
J gene: TRBJ1-5
CDR3 DNA: TGTGCCAGCAGTTACTGGTCAGGGGGCAATCAGCCCCAGCATTTT
CDR3 protein: CASSYWSGGNQPQHF

D gene: TRBD2
clone size: NA
V gene: TRBV6-5
J gene: TRBJ2-1
CDR3 DNA: TGTGCCAGCAGTTTTAGGACTAGCGGGATAATTGAGCAGTTCTTC
CDR3 protein: CASSFRTSGIIEQFF

D gene: NA
clone size: NA
V gene: TRBV2
J gene: TRBJ1-5
CDR3 DNA: TGTGCCAGCTCCTTGGGGCAGGGCAATCAGCCCCAGCATTTT
CDR3 protein: CASSLGQGNQPQHF

D gene: NA
clone size: NA
V gene: TRBV2
J gene: TRBJ1-1
CDR3 DNA: TGTGCCAGCAGTGAAGCGCGTCAGGGAATGGTAAAGGAGAACACTGAAGCTTTCTTT
CDR3 protein: CASSEARQGMVKENTEAFF

D gene: NA
clone size: NA
V gene: TRBV7-2
J gene: TRBJ2-3
CDR3 DNA: TGTGCCAGCAGCCTATCGGAGGGGGGGACAGATACGCAGTATTTT
CDR3 protein: CASSLSEGGTDTQYF

D gene: TRBD1
clone size: NA
V gene: TRBV27
J gene: TRBJ2-7
CDR3 DNA: TGTGCCAGCAGGCCACCACAGGGGGCAGTTTACGAGCAGTACTTC
CDR3 protein: CASRPPQGAVYEQYF

D gene: NA
clone size: many
V gene: TRBV4-1
J gene: TRBJ2-3
CDR3 DNA: TGCGCCAGCAGCCACCCGGGAATTTCGGATACGCAGTATTTT
CDR3 protein: CASSHPGISDTQYF

D gene: TRBD1
clone size: once
V gene: TRBV25-1
J gene: TRBJ1-6
CDR3 DNA: TGTGCCAGCGGGGACAGGGGGGGCTCACCCCTCCACTTT
CDR3 protein: CASGDRGGSPLHF

D gene: NA
clone size: NA
V gene: TRBV15
J gene: TRBJ1-2
CDR3 DNA: TGTGCCACCAGCAGAGGGAGGAATGGCTACACCTTC
CDR3 protein: CATSRGRNGYTF

D gene: TRBD1
clone size: NA
V gene: TRBV29-1
J gene: TRBJ2-2
CDR3 DNA: TGCAGCGTCACACAGGGGGCTGCCGGGGAGCTGTTTTTT
CDR3 protein: CSVTQGAAGELFF

D gene: NA
clone size: once
V gene: TRBV5-1
J gene: TRBJ2-7
CDR3 DNA: TGCGCCAGCAGCTTGGAAGCAACCCGATCCTACGAGCAGTACTTC
CDR3 protein: CASSLEATRSYEQYF

D gene: TRBD1
clone size: NA
V gene: TRBV10-2
J gene: TRBJ1-4
CDR3 DNA: TGCGCCAGCAGTACCGGCCGGGGACAGAATAATGAAAAACTGTTTTTT
CDR3 protein: CASSTGRGQNNEKLFF

D gene: TRBD2
clone size: NA
V gene: TRBV7-2
J gene: TRBJ2-7
CDR3 DNA: TGTGCCAGCAGCTTAGGAGGCAGCGGGAGGGGCGAGCAGTACTTC
CDR3 protein: CASSLGGSGRGEQYF

D gene: NA
clone size: NA
V gene: TRBV6-5
J gene: TRBJ2-2
CDR3 DNA: TGTGCCAGCAGTTACTTATCAGGCACCGGGGAGCTGTTTTTT
CDR3 protein: CASSYLSGTGELFF

D gene: NA
clone size: NA
V gene: TRBV12-5
J gene: TRBJ1-1
CDR3 DNA: TGTGCTAGTGCCTCCTCAGGGGCCAGGACTGAAGCTTTCTTT
CDR3 protein: CASASSGARTEAFF

D gene: TRBD1
clone size: NA
V gene: TRBV29-1
J gene: TRBJ1-2
CDR3 DNA: TGCAGCGTTGAGGATATTAGGACAGGCGAGATGGATGGCTACACCTTC
CDR3 protein: CSVEDIRTGEMDGYTF

D gene: TRBD2
clone size: once
V gene: TRBV5-1
J gene: TRBJ2-3
CDR3 DNA: TGCGCCAGCAGCTTGGGAGCTAGCGGGGGGGCCGGTACGCGCACAGATACGCAGTATTTT
CDR3 protein: CASSLGASGGAGTRTDTQYF

D gene: NA
clone size: once
V gene: TRBV9
J gene: TRBJ2-7
CDR3 DNA: TGTGCCAGCAGCGCTGGTGCGACCTACGAGCAGTACTTC
CDR3 protein: CASSAGATYEQYF

D gene: NA
clone size: once
V gene: TRBV27
J gene: TRBJ1-2
CDR3 DNA: TGTGCCGTGGGGGGGTATAACTATGGCTACACCTTC
CDR3 protein: CAVGGYNYGYTF

D gene: NA
clone size: NA
V gene: TRBV21-1
J gene: TRBJ2-7
CDR3 DNA: TGTGCCAGCTGCCCGGGACAGGGCCACGAGCAGTACTTC
CDR3 protein: CASCPGQGHEQYF

D gene: TRBD1
clone size: NA
V gene: TRBV6-5
J gene: TRBJ1-2
CDR3 DNA: TGTGCCAGCAGTTTTCGACAGGGGGCGTCATATGGCTACACCTTC
CDR3 protein: CASSFRQGASYGYTF

D gene: TRBD2
clone size: NA
V gene: TRBV13
J gene: TRBJ2-1
CDR3 DNA: TGTGCCAGCAGCTTAACCAGCGGGGCCTCCTACAATGAGCAGTTCTTC
CDR3 protein: CASSLTSGASYNEQFF

D gene: TRBD1
clone size: NA
V gene: TRBV24-1
J gene: TRBJ1-1
CDR3 DNA: TGTGCCACCAGTGACCCCAAGACAGGGAAAACTGAAGCTTTCTTT
CDR3 protein: CATSDPKTGKTEAFF

D gene: TRBD1
clone size: NA
V gene: TRBV6-5
J gene: TRBJ2-7
CDR3 DNA: TGTGCCAGCAGTTTGGACAGGGGGGCCATCGAGCAGTACTTC
CDR3 protein: CASSLDRGAIEQYF